Following are 27 T cell receptor beta chains from one sample sequenced in a study of blood T cell repertoires in COVID-19. This table comes from immunoSEQ multiplex PCR, and its TCRdb copy is limited to in-frame clones, with some not included. Among 150,000 to 200,000 clones, around 90% were seen once, and the ten largest hold roughly 21%. The sequenced material came from peripheral blood. All receptors come from a man between 60 and 75 years old with active or convalescent COVID-19.

The chain has TRBV2 and TRBJ1-4, with D perhaps matching TRBD1 (5 bases). This CDR3 is built from 14 residues. Per the germline V gene, CDR1 is SNHLY and CDR2 is FYNNEI. Trimming left V 2 bases short and J 4 bases short, with 8 bases between. CDR3 in DNA: TGTGCCAGCAGTGAAACAGGACGTAATGAAAAACTGTTTTTT. Its translation: CASSETGRNEKLFF.

V is TRBV2 and J is TRBJ1-4, with D uncertain. This CDR3 spans 13 amino acids. The germline V and J ends were trimmed by 6 bases and 8 bases, with 13 bases remaining between them. CDR1 is SNHLY and CDR2 is FYNNEI in the germline V gene. CDR3 residues: CASRTRASEKLFF. The CDR3 coding sequence is TGTGCCAGCAGGACTCGAGCTAGCGAAAAACTGTTTTTT.

The chain recombines TRBV10-3 with TRBJ2-2, with D maybe TRBD2 (7 bases). Between the trimmed V and J ends, which lost 0 bases and 3 bases, there was a span of 14 bases. CDR1 ENHRY and CDR2 SYGVKD come from the germline V gene. CDR3 length: 17 residues. In nucleotides, the CDR3 is TGTGCCATCAGTGAGTCGATCGGGGGGCCTTACACCGGGGAGCTGTTTTTT. This gives the protein CAISESIGGPYTGELFF.

The chain uses TRBV7-2 and TRBJ2-7; 9 nucleotides agree with TRBD2. The CDR3 loop spans 16 amino acids. The germline gives CDR1 SGHTA, CDR2 FQGNSA. V trimming: 1 base; J trimming: 1 base; junction bases outside the gene matches: 5. The CDR3 region has the DNA TGTGCCAGCAGCTTAGTGGGCGGGGGGGCATCCTACGAGCAGTACTTC. The encoded protein is CASSLVGGGASYEQYF.

The V call is TRBV10-3, the J call TRBJ1-2; tentative D call: TRBD1 (5 bases). Germline assignment: CDR1 ENHRY and CDR2 SYGVKD. The CDR3 has 14 residues. The V gene lost 3 bases and the J gene lost 7 bases, with 15 bases spanning the gap. CDR3 in DNA: TGTGCCATCAGTGATCCTGTGACAAGGGGTGGCTACACCTTC. Protein product: CAISDPVTRGGYTF.

The J gene is TRBJ1-2, the V gene TRBV6-5; TRBD1 might be the D (6 bases). Trimming took off 5 bases at V and 4 bases at J, with 11 bases between the two ends. Per the germline V gene, CDR1 is MNHEY and CDR2 is SVGAGI. The CDR3 totals 13 residues. CDR3 bases: TGTGCCAGCAGTCTAGACAGGATCTATGGCTACACCTTC. The encoded protein is CASSLDRIYGYTF.

Remarks on this clone: The junction does not match germline at one end; this may be a read error. This sequence joins TRBV18 and TRBJ2-7; unclear D gene. Germline CDR1 and CDR2: KGHSH and LQKENI. This CDR3 has 12 residues. The CDR3 loop reads CASSPSGYDQYF. The CDR3 nucleotides are TGTGCCAGCTCACCTTCCGGGTACGATCAGTACTTC.

V is TRBV27 and J is TRBJ1-5; D may be TRBD1 (6 bases). Trimming pared 3 bases from V and 1 base from J, leaving 7 bases between. From germline, CDR1 is MNHEY and CDR2 SMNVEV (reference sequence). The CDR3 consists of 14 residues. The CDR3 DNA reads as TGTGCCAGCAGTTTCGGACAGAGCAATCAGCCCCAGCATTTT. Its protein is CASSFGQSNQPQHF.

The V and J genes are TRBV5-1 and TRBJ2-3, with 10 bases identical to TRBD1. Germline assignment: CDR1 SGHRS and CDR2 YFSETQ. CDR3 length: 17 residues. The ends lost 1 base at V and 6 bases at J; junction bases unmatched: 11. The DNA of the CDR3 is TGCGCCAGCAGCTTGAATCGACAGGGGGCGTATCTCGATACGCAGTATTTT. Amino acids: CASSLNRQGAYLDTQYF.

This chain uses TRBV7-2 with TRBJ2-3; 15 nucleotides align to TRBD2. Trimming took 4 bases from V and 5 from J; bases not matched to a gene: 4. Germline CDR1 reads SGHTA; CDR2 reads FQGNSA. The CDR3 spans 16 residues. The CDR3 DNA sequence: TGTGCCAGCAGCTCAAGGACTAGCGGGGGGGTAGATACGCAGTATTTT. Its translation: CASSSRTSGGVDTQYF. Based on the CDR3 plus reference TRBV7-2 and TRBJ2-3, the full variable domain is GAGVSQSPSNKVTEKGKDVELRCDPISGHTALYWYRQSLGQGLEFLIYFQGNSAPDKSGLPSDRFSAERTGGSVSTLTIQRTQQEDSAVYLCASSSRTSGGVDTQYFGPGTRLTVL.

This chain uses TRBV5-8 with TRBJ1-4; D possibly corresponds to TRBD1 (6 bases). The CDR3 covers 15 residues. Trimming shortened V by 2 bases and J by 3 bases, and 11 bases separated the two germline ends. Germline CDR1 reads SGHTS; CDR2 reads YDEGEE. The CDR3 DNA sequence: TGTGCCAGCAGCTTATGGACAGCATCTAATGAAAAACTGTTTTTT. Its protein is CASSLWTASNEKLFF.

J is TRBJ2-3 and V is TRBV19; tentative D call: TRBD2 (6 bases). The V end was cut by 5 bases, the J end by 2 bases, with 14 bases between. Germline values: CDR1 LNHDA, CDR2 SQIVND (reference sequence). The CDR3 is 15 amino acids. The CDR3 here is CASSPGTSFTDTQYF. For the CDR3, the DNA is TGTGCCAGTAGTCCAGGGACTTCCTTCACAGATACGCAGTATTTT.

The DNA of the CDR3 is TGTGCCAGCAGGAAGACAGGGGGCAATGAGCAGTTCTTC. The encoded protein is CASRKTGGNEQFF. The chain couples TRBV7-9 to TRBJ2-1; TRBD1 agrees at 9 bases. Germline V lookup: CDR1 SEHNR, CDR2 FQNEAQ (reference sequence). The junction had 3 bases not matched to a gene; V was cut back by 6 bases and J by 6 bases. This CDR3 is built from 13 residues.

The chain carries TRBV3-1 (or the pseudogene TRBV3-2) and TRBJ2-2, with 9 bases lining up with TRBD1. V lost 6 bases and J lost 5; bases outside the gene matches: 10. Germline assignment: CDR1 LGHDT and CDR2 YNNKEL (reference sequence). CDR3 length: 16 residues. Here the CDR3 DNA reads TGTGCCAGCAGTCAGCAGGGACAGGGAAAAACCGGGGAGCTGTTTTTT. This gives the protein CASSQQGQGKTGELFF.

The gene calls are TRBV29-1 and TRBJ1-4; D is unresolved. V gave up 4 bases and J gave up 0 bases, with 6 bases separating them. In germline, CDR1 is SQVTM, CDR2 ANQGSEA. The CDR3 covers 13 residues. CDR3 nucleotides: TGCAGCGTTGCAAGAGCAACTAATGAAAAACTGTTTTTT. Protein product: CSVARATNEKLFF.

This chain uses TRBV5-4 with TRBJ1-1, with 7 bases that match TRBD1. J gave up 3 bases and V 5 bases, and 10 bases lay outside the gene matches. Germline V gives CDR1 SGHNT, CDR2 YYREEE (reference sequence). This CDR3 comprises 15 residues. CDR3 loop: CASRSDGTGDTEAFF. The CDR3 region has the DNA TGTGCCAGCAGGTCGGATGGAACAGGGGACACTGAAGCTTTCTTT.

The chain employs TRBV10-2 and TRBJ2-3; D perhaps matches TRBD2 (6 bases). This CDR3 spans 16 amino acids. Trimming pared 3 bases from V and 1 base from J, leaving 14 bases between. The germline CDR1 and CDR2 sequences are WSHSY and SAAADI. This CDR3 reads CASSELLALGTDTQYF. Written as DNA, the CDR3 is TGCGCCAGCAGTGAATTACTAGCTTTGGGCACAGATACGCAGTATTTT.

The chain uses TRBV3-1 (or the pseudogene TRBV3-2) and TRBJ2-1; 8 bases match TRBD2. The CDR3 loop spans 17 amino acids. Germline V gene data show CDR1 as LGHDT and CDR2 as YNNKEL (reference sequence). V trimming: 4 bases; J trimming: 3 bases; junction bases outside the gene matches: 11. CDR3 amino acids: CASSPASGSGGYNEQFF. The CDR3, as DNA: TGTGCCAGCAGCCCAGCCTCGGGGAGCGGGGGCTACAATGAGCAGTTCTTC.

The chain employs TRBV27 and TRBJ2-1; TRBD2 matches at 15 bases. This CDR3 has 15 residues. V shed 4 bases, J shed 8 bases, and the junction held 3 bases outside the gene matches. The germline V gene has CDR1 MNHEY and CDR2 SMNVEV (reference sequence). CDR3 sequence (DNA): TGTGCCAGCAGTTGGACTAGCGGGGGGGCCCATGAGCAGTTCTTC. This codes for CASSWTSGGAHEQFF.

The V and J genes are TRBV4-1 and TRBJ2-2; possible D gene TRBD1, 6 bases. CDR1 and CDR2 from the germline V gene are MGHRA and YSYEKL. V was shortened by 2 bases and J by 6 bases, with 10 bases between the two germline ends. The CDR3 is 14 residues long. In DNA, the CDR3 is TGCGCCAGCAGCCAAAGGACAGCTTCCGGGGAGCTGTTTTTT. Encoded protein: CASSQRTASGELFF.

This chain connects TRBV5-1 to TRBJ1-6, with D unresolved. The CDR3 has 14 residues. V was pared by 4 bases and J by 5 bases, with 10 bases between. Germline CDR1 SGHRS, CDR2 YFSETQ. The CDR3, as DNA: TGCGCCAGCAGCACCGGGAGCGATAATTCACCCCTCCACTTT. Translated, it gives CASSTGSDNSPLHF.

The V gene is TRBV30, the J gene TRBJ1-3, with D possibly being TRBD1 (6 bases). V lost 0 bases and J 3 bases, leaving 12 bases between the germline ends. Germline lookup yields CDR1 GTSNPN and CDR2 SVGIG (reference sequence). The CDR3 contains 15 residues. CDR3 residues: CAWSVPGASGNTIYF. The CDR3 DNA follows: TGTGCCTGGAGTGTACCAGGGGCAAGTGGAAACACCATATATTTT.

The V and J genes are TRBV5-1 and TRBJ1-3; D not resolved. Germline CDR1 reads SGHRS; CDR2 reads YFSETQ. The CDR3 runs to 13 residues. Trimming took off 3 bases at V and 4 bases at J, with 8 bases between the two ends. The DNA for the CDR3 is TGCGCCAGCAGCTCGGTGCCAGGAAACACCATATATTTT. Protein product: CASSSVPGNTIYF.

The chain recombines TRBV5-6 with TRBJ2-5, with D hard to call. CDR1 is SGHDT and CDR2 is YYEEEE in the germline V gene. The length of the CDR3 is 14 residues. Trimming shortened V by 0 bases and J by 5 bases, and 11 bases separated the two germline ends. The CDR3 spells CASSLGSHRETQYF. Written as DNA, the CDR3 is TGTGCCAGCAGCTTGGGCTCCCACCGGGAGACCCAGTACTTC.

CDR3 in DNA: TGTGCCAGCAGCCAAGGAGCGGGGAACACCGGGGAGCTGTTTTTT. The encoded protein is CASSQGAGNTGELFF. The chain recombines TRBV3-1 (or the pseudogene TRBV3-2) with TRBJ2-2; D may be TRBD2 (6 bases). The germline V gene encodes CDR1 LGHDT and CDR2 YNNKEL (reference sequence). The length of the CDR3 is 15 residues. Trimming shortened V by 1 base and J by 1 base, and 7 bases separated the two germline ends.

This clone was counted only a few times. The chain joins TRBV2 to TRBJ1-3; 11 nucleotides line up with TRBD1. Germline CDR1 and CDR2: SNHLY and FYNNEI. This CDR3 spans 13 amino acids. With V trimmed by 8 bases and J by 4 bases, 1 base remained unmatched. The CDR3 region is CASGQGAGNTIYF. The CDR3, as DNA: TGTGCCAGCGGACAGGGGGCGGGAAACACCATATATTTT. The full variable domain, in which reference TRBV2 and TRBJ1-3 provide the parts outside the CDR3, is EPEVTQTPSHQVTQMGQEVILRCVPISNHLYFYWYRQILGQKVEFLVSFYNNEISEKSEIFDDQFSVERPDGSNFTLKIRSTKLEDSAMYFCASGQGAGNTIYFGEGSWLTVV.

This clone has a handful of counts. The V gene is TRBV19, the J gene TRBJ1-5; 7 bases are shared with TRBD1. CDR1 and CDR2 from the germline V gene are LNHDA and SQIVND (reference sequence). V was pared by 6 bases and J by 4 bases, with 0 bases of the junction left unmatched. This CDR3 comprises 12 residues. This CDR3 reads CASRTGNQPQHF. The CDR3 region has the DNA TGTGCCAGTAGGACAGGGAATCAGCCCCAGCATTTT.